The present TCR beta chain was sequenced within a study of cytomegalovirus exposure and HLA in healthy donors. Overall study findings and caveats: Likely technical artifact: a cluster of highly shared sequence variants. A later analysis showed TCR association rates differing by HLA locus, peaking at DRB1 and lowest at HLA-C. Rare TCR sequences dominated, though some public TCRs recurred in many donors.

Losses at the gene ends were 5 bases for V and 0 bases for J; bases not matched to a gene: 11. The CDR3 runs 17 residues. CDR1 and CDR2 from the germline V gene are SGHVS and FQNEAQ. Worth noting for this clone: Its specificity is unknown.

PCR used 60 Vbeta primers and 13 Jbeta primers. The method was immunoSEQ multiplex PCR; TCRdb's version includes in-frame clones alone and lacks a portion of them. The sample holds about 130,000 clones, 70% to 85% seen once. The V and J genes are TRBV7-8 and TRBJ2-3, with 7 bases fitting TRBD2. The TCR originated in a boy aged 2 to 10 in good health and CMV-seronegative. The specimen sequenced was PBMCs. The CDR3 DNA reads as TGTGCCAGCAGCAGCCCTCTAGCGGAGCGGAGCACAGATACGCAGTATTTT. Amino acids: CASSSPLAERSTDTQYF.